The T cell receptor beta chain under discussion was sequenced for a study of blood T cell repertoires in COVID-19. Overall study: Sample material is recorded as cDNA or gDNA derived from T cells, B-cell-depleted T cells, or PBMCs.

The V gene's germline CDR1 is SGHRS and CDR2 YFSETQ. There are 13 residues in the CDR3. V lost 4 bases and J lost 8; bases outside the gene matches: 5. The table lists this clone with a count of one. Original handling: Reference gene primer amplification gave nucleated cell count estimates. Here immunoSEQ multiplex PCR was the method, and the copy in TCRdb shows in-frame clones only, minus some. V and J calls and clone size are those listed in that table; D and trimming were worked out from the DNA. The table shows about 220,000 clones, with 65% to 90% occurring only once. The receptor was isolated from a man aged 45-65 years with active or convalescent COVID-19. The chain carries TRBV5-1 and TRBJ1-4; 7 positions match TRBD1. The source material was peripheral blood. The CDR3 loop is CASSQGVEEKLFF. The CDR3 region has the DNA TGCGCCAGCAGCCAGGGGGTGGAGGAAAAACTGTTTTTT. Based on the CDR3 plus reference TRBV5-1 and TRBJ1-4, the full variable domain is KAGVTQTPRYLIKTRGQQVTLSCSPISGHRSVSWYQQTPGQGLQFLFEYFSETQRNKGNFPGRFSGRQFSNSRSEMNVSTLELGDSALYLCASSQGVEEKLFFGSGTQLSVL.